This T cell receptor beta chain was sequenced during a study of identical twins. Study results and limitations: Conclusions leaned on cross-sectional statistical analysis and did not track the same donors over time.

After template switching added a universal primer site, the resulting cDNA carried unique molecular identifiers. MiXCR, run by TCRdb on the 5' RACE reads, gives a single entry per CDR3 protein. This sample has 690,000 or so distinct CDR3 sequences, with 5.5% to 7.5% found just once. As for this clonotype: What it recognizes is unknown.

The clonotype comes from a man aged 18-30 years in good health. The sample comprised naive T cells sorted from blood.

DNA of the CDR3: TGTGCCAGCTCTCATATTCAGGGTAGTGAAGCTTTCTTT. It yields the protein CASSHIQGSEAFF. This chain links TRBV7-2 with TRBJ1-1; possibly TRBD1 for D (5 bases). Germline CDR1 and CDR2: SGHTA and FQGNSA. V was trimmed by 8 bases and J by 7 bases, leaving 17 bases between them. There are 13 residues in the CDR3.